Listed below are T cell receptor beta chains from one sample, sequenced in a study of blood T cell repertoires in COVID-19. Sequencing was performed with immunoSEQ multiplex PCR; in TCRdb, only in-frame clones are kept and a portion is missing. The sample includes roughly 100,000 clones, about 92% of them seen just once. The sample consisted of peripheral blood. The source is a woman older than 75 in a cohort sampled during active COVID-19. Each CDR3 is given without its conserved first and last residue.

CDR3 protein	V gene	J gene
ATSSGGRSYEQY	TRBV15	TRBJ2-7
ASSLGDYEQY	TRBV14	TRBJ2-7
ASHSGTHNEQF	TRBV28	TRBJ2-1
ASSLDQGDRTGEQF	TRBV11-2	TRBJ2-1
ASSRQGVALQALH	TRBV3-1/TRBV3-2	TRBJ1-6
ASRAGQADTQY	TRBV5-1	TRBJ2-3
ASMIGLTGLVAYEQY	TRBV11-2	TRBJ2-7
ASTLGGSGANVLT	TRBV28	TRBJ2-6
ASSLVSGRNEQF	TRBV5-1	TRBJ2-1
ASRTSGYEQY	TRBV2	TRBJ2-7
SVEWADRGPYEQY	TRBV29-1	TRBJ2-7
ASSPGGTYNEQF	TRBV5-1	TRBJ2-1
ATLRVSGRPPYEQY	TRBV24-1	TRBJ2-7
ASSLQEGPQH	TRBV12-3/TRBV12-4	TRBJ1-5
AWSKRERTGVSYEQY	TRBV30	TRBJ2-7
ASSQPGHKETQY	TRBV3-1/TRBV3-2	TRBJ2-5
ASSQSGTGIYEQY	TRBV3-1/TRBV3-2	TRBJ2-7
ASSPIGQGPNTGELF	TRBV19	TRBJ2-2
ASSLRQGSSISGANVLT	TRBV5-1	TRBJ2-6
ASSRDRGGVGYT	TRBV6-5	TRBJ1-2
ASSLSSGAAYEQY	TRBV7-2	TRBJ2-7
ASSPQGYEQY	TRBV5-6	TRBJ2-7